This T cell receptor beta chain was recovered during a study of blood T cells in healthy people across ages. This CDR3 comprises 15 residues. V lost 2 bases and J lost 4, with 14 bases in between. CDR1 is MNHEY, CDR2 SVGAGI, per germline. Note on this clonotype: The antigen is not known.

Through a sample-barcoded 5' primer and a J-beta primer mix, a second PCR was run for roughly 6 to 12 cycles. Every cDNA molecule carried a tag from a template-switch adaptor bearing 12 random nucleotides. TCRdb fed the 5' RACE reads into MiXCR, producing one record per CDR3 protein. The sample has fewer than 950,000 distinct CDR3 sequences, around 34% seen once. Study results and limitations: Fewer expanded clones and more diversity marked long-lived versus aged donors.

A minimum of 7 million PBMCs was isolated per sample. Total RNA extraction produced at least 5 micrograms (per sample) for the study. The specimen was blood. This sequence originates from a man aged 18 to 30 in good health. This rearrangement joins TRBV6-5 to TRBJ1-2, with D tentatively TRBD1 (6 bases). The CDR3 DNA reads TGTGCCAGCAGTTACAGCCCTAGGGGGGCCTATGGCTACACCTTC. Encoded protein: CASSYSPRGAYGYTF.